Listed below are T cell receptor beta chains from one sample, sequenced in a study of blood T cell repertoires in COVID-19. Method: immunoSEQ multiplex PCR; TCRdb's copy keeps in-frame clones and lacks some. This sample has 150,000 to 200,000 clones, with about 80% found just once. Sequenced material: PBMCs or T cells enriched from blood (not recorded which). The receptor set was obtained from a man aged 45-60 years who had recovered from COVID-19. The CDR3 runs from the conserved cysteine through the conserved F or W. A D gene is named only where the DNA matches it firmly. Some rows have no size entry. The others give once, few or many, or a class for an expanded clone.

>TRBV5-1|TRBJ2-3|.|.
TGCGCCAGCAGCTTGGAGCCGGGAAAGACACACACAGATACGCAGTATTTT
CASSLEPGKTHTDTQYF
>TRBV4-1|TRBJ2-7|TRBD1|.
TGCGCCAGCAGCCTACGGACAGGGGGCTACGAGCAGTACTTC
CASSLRTGGYEQYF
>TRBV28|TRBJ2-1|TRBD1|.
TGTGCCAGCAGTTTACCCCGGGACAGGGGGTCGAATGAGCAGTTCTTC
CASSLPRDRGSNEQFF
>TRBV7-3|TRBJ2-3|TRBD2|.
TGTGCCAGCAGCCCCGGGACTAGCGGGAACCTCGATACGCAGTATTTT
CASSPGTSGNLDTQYF
>TRBV29-1|TRBJ1-2|TRBD1|.
TGCAGCGTTAGGAGGCAGGGGGAAATTTCTAACTATGGCTACACCTTC
CSVRRQGEISNYGYTF
>TRBV19|TRBJ1-2|.|.
TGTGCCAGTAGTATCGGGGTCGGGGGCTACACCTTC
CASSIGVGGYTF
>TRBV27|TRBJ2-3|.|.
TGTGCCAGCAGTCCTCGCACAGATACGCAGTATTTT
CASSPRTDTQYF
>TRBV4-3|TRBJ1-2|.|.
TGCGCCAGCAGCCAACCCCTTCCGGGACAATCAAACTATGGCTACACCTTC
CASSQPLPGQSNYGYTF
>TRBV24-1|TRBJ2-2|.|.
TGTGCCACCAGTGACCTTTATAACACCGGGGAGCTGTTTTTT
CATSDLYNTGELFF
>TRBV5-1|TRBJ2-4|.|few
TGCGCCAGCAGCCGAGAGACAGGCGCCAAAAACATTCAGTACTTC
CASSRETGAKNIQYF
>TRBV9|TRBJ2-1|TRBD2|.
TGTGCCAGCAGCGTAACGGGACTAGCCTACAATGAGCAGTTCTTC
CASSVTGLAYNEQFF
>TRBV6-5|TRBJ2-1|.|once
TGTGCCAGCAGGGAGAATCACAATGAGCAGTTCTTC
CASRENHNEQFF
>TRBV6-6|TRBJ1-1|.|.
TGTGCCAGCCGCCGGGGGACTGAAGCTTTCTTT
CASRRGTEAFF
>TRBV18|TRBJ2-1|TRBD2|.
TGTGCCAGCTCACCGATTACTAGCGGGGGGTACAATGAGCAGTTCTTC
CASSPITSGGYNEQFF